The text below deals with one T cell receptor beta chain. This entry comes from a study of blood T cell repertoires in COVID-19. Study overall: COVID-19 samples collected from the United States, Italy and Spain covered acute and convalescent phases. T cells, B-cell-depleted T cells, or PBMCs provided the cDNA or gDNA that served as material.

In the source study's methods: By means of reference gene primer amplification, nucleated cell counts were estimated. Profiled with immunoSEQ multiplex PCR; TCRdb holds only in-frame clones, not every one. The DNA was the basis for D and trimming; V, J and clone size are from that table. The sample includes under 55,000 clones, around 85% of them seen just once. V dropped 4 bases and J dropped 4 bases, with 14 bases sitting between them. Germline V gene sequence: CDR1 SGHRS, CDR2 YFSETQ. The CDR3 spans 14 residues. Source material: peripheral blood. The sequence was obtained from a woman older than 75 with acute or convalescent COVID-19. V usage is TRBV5-1 and J usage is TRBJ2-5; possible D gene TRBD1, 8 bases. This CDR3 is CASSVTGGAETQYF. The CDR3, as DNA: TGCGCCAGCAGCGTCACAGGGGGGGCAGAGACCCAGTACTTC.